These 23 T cell receptor beta chains were all obtained from the same sample, sequenced in a study of T-cell reconstitution after alpha-beta-depleted transplantation in children. Using unique molecular identifiers, the investigators prepared the TCRbeta library. One entry per CDR3 protein results from TCRdb running MiXCR on the PCR reads. Altogether around 300,000 distinct CDR3 sequences are present, 11% being singletons, with the ten largest covering about a quarter. This material consisted of peripheral blood, taken 180 days after TCRalphabeta/CD19-depleted stem cell transplant. All receptors come from a male patient between 2 and 15 years old who had a stem cell transplant for chronic granulomatous disease, so the T cells may come from the graft donor.

This clonotype was detected many times. This chain uses TRBV7-2 with TRBJ2-7; D perhaps matches TRBD2 (6 bases). Trimming removed 5 bases at V and 2 bases at J, with 13 bases between. CDR3 length: 14 amino acids. Germline CDR1 and CDR2: SGHTA and FQGNSA. CDR3 nucleotide sequence: TGTGCCAGCAGCCCTAAAGCGGGCCCCTACGAGCAGTACTTC. As protein: CASSPKAGPYEQYF.

Regarding this clonotype: One base away lies a much larger clone, so this may be a sequencing read error. The chain links TRBV10-3 to TRBJ2-7; 9 bases align to TRBD2. Trimming cost V 10 bases and J 7 bases; bases outside gene matches: 23. Germline loops: CDR1 ENHRY, CDR2 SYGVKD. The CDR3 has 17 residues. CDR3 DNA sequence: TGTGCCACTGTCTCAGGGGTTCCGCGGGAGGGACGGGAAGAGCAGTACTTC. Translation: CATVSGVPREGREEQYF.

In its sample, this clonotype was seen many times. This rearrangement joins TRBV9 to TRBJ2-6; 7 bases align to TRBD1. V gave up 1 base and J gave up 4 bases; unmatched junction bases: 11. The CDR3 loop spans 18 amino acids. Germline-derived CDR1 and CDR2 are SGDLS and YYNGEE. The DNA for the CDR3 is TGTGCCAGCAGCGTACCCGGAACAGGGGTGTGGGGGGCCAACGTCCTGACTTTC. Protein: CASSVPGTGVWGANVLTF.

This clonotype was recorded at least ten times. This chain connects TRBV5-6 to TRBJ2-1; either TRBD1 or TRBD2 may fit D (5 bases each). This CDR3 has 17 amino acids. CDR1 SGHDT and CDR2 YYEEEE come from the germline V gene. Trimming left V 3 bases short and J 10 bases short, with 26 bases between. The CDR3 sequence: CASSWATRGAQSEEQFF. The CDR3 DNA follows: TGTGCCAGCAGCTGGGCCACTCGAGGGGCGCAGAGCGAGGAGCAGTTCTTC. Looking up the rest from reference TRBV5-6 and TRBJ2-1 gives the full variable domain: DAGVTQSPTHLIKTRGQQVTLRCSPKSGHDTVSWYQQALGQGPQFIFQYYEEEERQRGNFPDRFSGHQFPNYSSELNVNALLLGDSALYLCASSWATRGAQSEEQFFGPGTRLTVL.

This clonotype came up many times. V gene TRBV5-6 combines with J gene TRBJ1-1, with TRBD1 as a possible D gene (6 bases). In germline, CDR1 is SGHDT, CDR2 YYEEEE. This CDR3 has 15 amino acids. V lost 1 base and J 5 bases, leaving 15 bases between the germline ends. The CDR3 spells CASSLPGRGGTEAFF. CDR3 DNA: TGTGCCAGCAGCTTGCCGGGCAGGGGAGGGACTGAAGCTTTCTTT. Full variable domain (missing parts from reference TRBV5-6 and TRBJ1-1): DAGVTQSPTHLIKTRGQQVTLRCSPKSGHDTVSWYQQALGQGPQFIFQYYEEEERQRGNFPDRFSGHQFPNYSSELNVNALLLGDSALYLCASSLPGRGGTEAFFGQGTRLTVV.

This clonotype was counted ten times or more. The chain links TRBV20-1 to TRBJ2-5; D gene ambiguous. The CDR3 contains 12 residues. Germline CDR1 is DFQATT and CDR2 is SNEGSKA (reference sequence). Trimming took off 3 bases at V and 4 bases at J, with 9 bases between the two ends. The CDR3 loop is CSARVQGETQYF. The CDR3 nucleotides read TGCAGTGCTAGGGTCCAAGGAGAGACCCAGTACTTC.

Many counts were recorded for this clonotype. This chain joins TRBV7-9 and TRBJ2-5, with 10 bases lining up with TRBD2. With V trimmed by 5 bases and J by 0 bases, 6 bases remained unmatched. The germline CDR1 and CDR2 sequences are SEHNR and FQNEAQ (reference sequence). The CDR3 is 16 residues long. The CDR3 DNA follows: TGTGCCAGCAGCCCAGGGACTAGCGAGTACCAAGAGACCCAGTACTTC. Residues: CASSPGTSEYQETQYF.

This clonotype was counted at least ten times. The chain uses TRBV6-4 and TRBJ2-1; D is possibly TRBD2 (6 bases). Trimming left V 4 bases short and J 10 bases short, with 14 bases between. The CDR3 loop spans 13 amino acids. Per the germline V gene, CDR1 is MRHNA and CDR2 is SNTAGT. CDR3 nucleotide sequence: TGTGCCAGCAGTGGGGGGGAGTATCACGAGCAGTTCTTC. Translated, it gives CASSGGEYHEQFF.

Details on this clonotype: Being one base from a much bigger clone, this may be a read error. The chain uses TRBV4-1 and TRBJ2-3; unclear D gene. The V gene's germline CDR1 is MGHRA and CDR2 YSYEKL. The V end was cut by 6 bases, the J end by 5 bases, with 18 bases between. The CDR3 has 15 residues. This CDR3 is CASRPDQTSIDTQYF. In nucleotides, the CDR3 is TGCGCCAGCAGGCCCGATCAGACCTCCATAGATACGCAGTATTTT.

This clonotype appeared many times. The chain is built from TRBV29-1 and TRBJ2-7; D unresolved. Trimming cost V 6 bases and J 2 bases, with 14 bases left between them. Germline V gene data show CDR1 as SQVTM and CDR2 as ANQGSEA. The CDR3 is 13 amino acids. CDR3 sequence (DNA): TGCAGCGTGACTGGCAGTCCCGCCTACGAGCAGTACTTC. Translation gives CSVTGSPAYEQYF.

This clonotype appeared many times. V usage is TRBV5-1 and J usage is TRBJ2-2; TRBD2 aligns across 14 bases. This CDR3 is 15 amino acids long. V shed 3 bases and J 7 bases; nucleotides not matched to a gene: 2. Germline CDR1 and CDR2: SGHRS and YFSETQ. The CDR3 loop is CASSWGLAGVGELFF. The DNA for the CDR3 is TGCGCCAGCAGCTGGGGACTAGCGGGAGTCGGGGAGCTGTTTTTT.

This clonotype was observed at least ten times. The chain joins TRBV20-1 to TRBJ2-3, with 9 bases fitting TRBD2. Germline V gene data show CDR1 as DFQATT and CDR2 as SNEGSKA (reference sequence). J lost 4 bases, V lost 0 bases, and 8 bases had no gene match. The CDR3 consists of 16 residues. CDR3 in amino acids: CSARDALSGRADTQYF. In DNA form, the CDR3 reads TGCAGTGCTAGAGATGCCCTTAGCGGGAGAGCAGATACGCAGTATTTT.

This clonotype was seen repeatedly, ten times or more. J is TRBJ1-2 and V is TRBV29-1; the D is unclear. The CDR3 extends over 10 amino acids. The ends were cut back, 3 bases at V and 4 bases at J, with 3 bases in the middle. Germline V gene lookup returns CDR1 SQVTM and CDR2 ANQGSEA. The CDR3 DNA follows: TGCAGCGTTGACGCCTATGGCTACACCTTC. Its translation: CSVDAYGYTF.

This clonotype is a singleton in its sample. A much larger clone differs by one base, so this may be a read error. CDR3 residues: CASSQAGAPFYNEQFF. CDR3 nucleotides: TGTGCCAGCAGCCAAGCCGGGGCACCCTTCTACAATGAGCAGTTCTTC. The chain uses TRBV14 and TRBJ2-1, with D perhaps TRBD1 or TRBD2 (5 bases each). V shed 1 base and J shed 3 bases, with 13 bases lying between them. The CDR3 consists of 16 residues. Germline CDR1 is SGHDN and CDR2 is FVKESK.

In its sample, this clonotype was seen a few times. In nucleotides, the CDR3 is TGTGCCAGCAGCCTCGGGACCTTTAAGTTCTTC. The encoded protein is CASSLGTFKFF. The rearrangement links TRBV7-9 to TRBJ2-1; either TRBD1 or TRBD2 may fit D (5 bases each). CDR3 length: 11 amino acids. V was cut by 5 bases and J by 14 bases, with 13 bases left in between. Germline CDR1 and CDR2: SEHNR and FQNEAQ (reference sequence).

This clonotype was counted many times. The chain recombines TRBV28 with TRBJ1-5, with D uncertain. Trimming removed 4 bases from V and 5 bases from J, with 9 bases in between. The CDR3 extends over 13 amino acids. Germline V gene sequence: CDR1 MDHEN, CDR2 SYDVKM. Written as DNA, the CDR3 is TGTGCCAGCAGTTCCCAGGAACATCAGCCCCAGCATTTT. It specifies CASSSQEHQPQHF.

This clonotype was seen repeatedly, ten times or more. V gene TRBV6-4 combines with J gene TRBJ1-6; D unclear. The CDR3 totals 13 residues. Germline V lookup: CDR1 MRHNA, CDR2 SNTAGT. Trimming pared 2 bases from V and 5 bases from J, leaving 4 bases between. The CDR3 loop is CASSDRDNSPLHF. DNA for the CDR3: TGTGCCAGCAGTGACAGGGATAATTCACCCCTCCACTTT.

The sample holds many counts of this clonotype. The chain employs TRBV5-8 and TRBJ1-1, with a possible D match to TRBD1 (5 bases). Germline CDR1 is SGHTS and CDR2 is YDEGEE. The CDR3 has 16 amino acids. The germline V and J ends were trimmed by 4 bases and 1 base, with 17 bases remaining between them. CDR3 sequence: CASSLWTNLENTEAFF. CDR3 nucleotide sequence: TGTGCCAGCAGCCTGTGGACAAACCTAGAGAACACTGAAGCTTTCTTT.

This clonotype was recorded at least ten times. This chain links TRBV3-1 with TRBJ2-7; TRBD2 agrees at 9 bases. CDR3 length equals 16 residues. The germline gives CDR1 LGHDT, CDR2 YNNKEL (reference sequence). J lost 4 bases, V lost 0 bases, and 7 bases had no gene match. The CDR3 nucleotides read TGTGCCAGCAGCCAAGACGGGATAGCGGGAGTTTACGAGCAGTACTTC. Translating gives CASSQDGIAGVYEQYF.

This clonotype was counted many times. The CDR3 loop is CASSLRAGSGNEQFF. The CDR3 nucleotides are TGTGCCAGCAGCTTAAGGGCGGGATCGGGGAATGAGCAGTTCTTC. This chain connects TRBV7-7 to TRBJ2-1; possible D gene TRBD2, 6 bases. V was pared by 2 bases and J by 7 bases, with 15 bases between. This CDR3 comprises 15 residues. Germline V gene data show CDR1 as SSHAT and CDR2 as FNYEAQ (reference sequence).

This clonotype was detected a few times. CDR3 protein: CASSLGLGTLETQYF. In nucleotides, the CDR3 is TGTGCCAGCAGCTTAGGTTTAGGGACTTTAGAGACCCAGTACTTC. The chain couples TRBV7-2 to TRBJ2-5, with D possibly matching TRBD2 (6 bases). CDR3 size: 15 residues. Germline assignment: CDR1 SGHTA and CDR2 FQGNSA. The V end lost 1 base, the J end lost 4 bases, and 13 bases lay between the germline ends.

This clonotype was recorded many times. The chain recombines TRBV5-1 with TRBJ1-4; 7 nucleotides line up with TRBD1. The length of the CDR3 is 14 residues. Looked up from germline, CDR1 is SGHRS and CDR2 is YFSETQ. V lost 4 bases and J lost 8; bases outside the gene matches: 8. DNA of the CDR3: TGCGCCAGCAGCCAACCGGGACAGACCGAAAAACTGTTTTTT. The encoded protein is CASSQPGQTEKLFF.

The rearrangement uses TRBV28 and TRBJ2-5, with 10 nucleotides matching TRBD2. V lost 0 bases and J lost 2; bases outside the gene matches: 6. The CDR3 consists of 17 residues. Per the germline V gene, CDR1 is MDHEN and CDR2 is SYDVKM. This chain's CDR3 is CASSLWPMTSGQETQYF. CDR3 sequence (DNA): TGTGCCAGCAGTTTATGGCCTATGACTAGCGGGCAAGAGACCCAGTACTTC.